This T cell receptor (beta chain) was identified during a study of T cell changes during pregnancy in multiple sclerosis. The germline gives CDR1 MNHNS, CDR2 SASEGT. CDR3 length equals 17 residues. J lost 11 bases, V lost 4 bases, and 16 bases had no gene match. TCRdb's table, derived via immunoSEQ multiplex PCR, lists solely in-frame clones and lacks some. This table holds about 40,000 clones, around 90% found once. The input for sequencing was peripheral blood, taken in the first trimester of pregnancy. The receptor was isolated from a female donor in good health, enrolled as a control in a pregnancy study. V is TRBV6-1 and J is TRBJ2-4; 11 positions match TRBD1. The CDR3 nucleotides are TGTGCCAGCAGTGGCCTGGGGACAGGGGGAAGTATTAGCGTTCAGTACTTC. Translated: CASSGLGTGGSISVQYF.